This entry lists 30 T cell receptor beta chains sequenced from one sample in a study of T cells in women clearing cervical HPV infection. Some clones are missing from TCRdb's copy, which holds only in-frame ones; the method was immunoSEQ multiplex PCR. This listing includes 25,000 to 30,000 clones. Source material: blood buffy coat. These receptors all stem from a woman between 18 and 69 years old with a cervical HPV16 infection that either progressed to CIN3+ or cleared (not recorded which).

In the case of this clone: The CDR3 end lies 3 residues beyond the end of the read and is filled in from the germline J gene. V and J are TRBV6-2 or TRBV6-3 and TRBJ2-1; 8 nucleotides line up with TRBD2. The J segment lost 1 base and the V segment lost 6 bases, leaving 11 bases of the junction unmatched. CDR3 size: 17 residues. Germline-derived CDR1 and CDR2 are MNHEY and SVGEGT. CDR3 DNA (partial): TGTGCCAGCAGCCGCCCGACTAGCGTAGCTTCCTACAATGAG. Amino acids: CASSRPTSVASYNE. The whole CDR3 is CASSRPTSVASYNEQFF.

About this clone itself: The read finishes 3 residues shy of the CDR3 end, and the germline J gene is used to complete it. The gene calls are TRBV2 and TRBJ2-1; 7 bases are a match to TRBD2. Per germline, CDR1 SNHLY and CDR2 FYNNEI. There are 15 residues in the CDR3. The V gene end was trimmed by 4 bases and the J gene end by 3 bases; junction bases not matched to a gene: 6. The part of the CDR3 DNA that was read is TGTGCCAGCAGTGTTACCGGGGGGTACTACAATGAG. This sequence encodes CASSVTGGYYNE. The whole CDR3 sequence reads CASSVTGGYYNEQFF. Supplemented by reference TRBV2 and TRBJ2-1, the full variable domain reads EPEVTQTPSHQVTQMGQEVILRCVPISNHLYFYWYRQILGQKVEFLVSFYNNEISEKSEIFDDQFSVERPDGSNFTLKIRSTKLEDSAMYFCASSVTGGYYNEQFFGPGTRLTVL.

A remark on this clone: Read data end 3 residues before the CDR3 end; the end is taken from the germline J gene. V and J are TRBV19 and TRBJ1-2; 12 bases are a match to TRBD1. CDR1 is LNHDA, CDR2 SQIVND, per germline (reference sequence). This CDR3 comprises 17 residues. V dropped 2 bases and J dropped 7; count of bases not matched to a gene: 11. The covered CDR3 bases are TGTGCCAGTAGTATACCCGGGACAGGGGGCGGCCTGGTTGGC. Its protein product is CASSIPGTGGGLVG. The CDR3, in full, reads CASSIPGTGGGLVGYTF.

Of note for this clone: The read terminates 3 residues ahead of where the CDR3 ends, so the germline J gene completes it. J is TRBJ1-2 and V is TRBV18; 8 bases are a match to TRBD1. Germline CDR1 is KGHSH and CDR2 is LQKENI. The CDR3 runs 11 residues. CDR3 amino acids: CASKQGDDYTF. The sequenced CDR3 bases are TGTGCCAGCAAACAGGGGGATGAC. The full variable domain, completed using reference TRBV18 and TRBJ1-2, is NAGVMQNPRHLVRRRGQEARLRCSPMKGHSHVYWYRQLPEEGLKFMVYLQKENIIDESGMPKERFSAEFPKEGPSILRIQQVVRGDSAAYFCASKQGDDYTFGSGTRLTVV.

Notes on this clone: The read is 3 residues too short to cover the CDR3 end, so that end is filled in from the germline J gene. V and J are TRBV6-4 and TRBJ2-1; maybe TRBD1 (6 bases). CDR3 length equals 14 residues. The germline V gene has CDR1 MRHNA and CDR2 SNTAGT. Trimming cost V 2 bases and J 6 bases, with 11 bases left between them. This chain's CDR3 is CASSDGNRVNEQFF. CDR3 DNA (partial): TGTGCCAGCAGTGACGGAAACAGGGTCAATGAG.

The covered CDR3 bases are TGTGCCAGCAGCGCCGGACAGGTTAATGAAAAA. Its translation is CASSAGQVNEK. The whole CDR3 protein reads CASSAGQVNEKLFF. The gene calls are TRBV6-2 or TRBV6-3 and TRBJ1-4, with 7 nucleotides matching TRBD1. The read falls 3 residues short of the CDR3 end, and the missing part is taken from the germline J gene. After removal of 6 bases from V and 4 bases from J, the junction contained 5 bases not matched to a gene. CDR1 and CDR2 from the germline V gene are MNHEY and SVGEGT. The CDR3 sequence is 14 residues long.

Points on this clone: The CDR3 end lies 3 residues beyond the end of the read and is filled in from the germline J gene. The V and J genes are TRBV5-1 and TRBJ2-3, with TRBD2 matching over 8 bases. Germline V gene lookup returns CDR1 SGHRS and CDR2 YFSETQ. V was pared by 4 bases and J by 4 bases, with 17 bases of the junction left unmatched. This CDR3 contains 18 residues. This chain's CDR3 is CASSVIRATSGGADTQYF. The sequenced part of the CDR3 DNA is TGCGCCAGCAGCGTCATAAGGGCAACTAGCGGCGGGGCAGATACG.

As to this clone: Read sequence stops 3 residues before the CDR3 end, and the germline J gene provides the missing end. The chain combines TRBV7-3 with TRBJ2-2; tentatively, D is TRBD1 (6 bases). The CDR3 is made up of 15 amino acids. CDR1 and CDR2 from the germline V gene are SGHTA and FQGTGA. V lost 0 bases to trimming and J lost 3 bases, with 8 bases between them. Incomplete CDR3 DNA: TGTGCCAGCAGCTTAACGGGGGCCGACACCGGGGAG. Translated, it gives CASSLTGADTGE. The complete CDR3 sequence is CASSLTGADTGELFF.

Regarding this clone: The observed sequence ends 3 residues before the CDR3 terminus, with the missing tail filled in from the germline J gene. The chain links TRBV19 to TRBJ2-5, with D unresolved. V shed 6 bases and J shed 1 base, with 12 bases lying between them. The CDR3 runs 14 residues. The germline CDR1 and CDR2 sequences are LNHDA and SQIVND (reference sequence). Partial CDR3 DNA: TGTGCCAGTAGCCCTCGGGTCGGCCAAGAGACC. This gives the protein CASSPRVGQET. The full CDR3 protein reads CASSPRVGQETQYF.

This CDR3 reads CASSQTRLRGQPQHF. The sequenced part of the CDR3 DNA is TGTGCCAGCAGCCAGACACGTTTACGGGGGCAGCCC. The chain links TRBV5-6 to TRBJ1-5; D perhaps matches TRBD1 (5 bases). The CDR3 is cut off 3 residues early in the read; its end comes from the germline J gene. Germline V gene data show CDR1 as SGHDT and CDR2 as YYEEEE. The CDR3 totals 15 residues. Trimming stripped 4 bases from V and 7 bases from J, with 18 bases between.

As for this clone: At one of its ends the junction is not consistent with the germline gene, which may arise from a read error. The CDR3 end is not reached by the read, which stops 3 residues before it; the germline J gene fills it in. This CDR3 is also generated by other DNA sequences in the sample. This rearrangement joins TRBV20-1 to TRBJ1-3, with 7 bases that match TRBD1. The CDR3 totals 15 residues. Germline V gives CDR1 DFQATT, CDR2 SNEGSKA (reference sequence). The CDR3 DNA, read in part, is TGCAGTGGGGAAGACCGACAGGGCCCTGGAAACACA. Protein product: CSGEDRQGPGNT. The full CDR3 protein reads CSGEDRQGPGNTIYF.

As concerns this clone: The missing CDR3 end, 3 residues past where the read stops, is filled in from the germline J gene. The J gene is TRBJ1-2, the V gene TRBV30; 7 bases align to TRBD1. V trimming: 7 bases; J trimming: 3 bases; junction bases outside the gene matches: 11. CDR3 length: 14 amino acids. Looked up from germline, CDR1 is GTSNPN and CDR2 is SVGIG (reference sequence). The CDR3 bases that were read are TGTGCCTTTGGACCCGACAGGGCCCACTATGGC. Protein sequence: CAFGPDRAHYG. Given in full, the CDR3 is CAFGPDRAHYGYTF.

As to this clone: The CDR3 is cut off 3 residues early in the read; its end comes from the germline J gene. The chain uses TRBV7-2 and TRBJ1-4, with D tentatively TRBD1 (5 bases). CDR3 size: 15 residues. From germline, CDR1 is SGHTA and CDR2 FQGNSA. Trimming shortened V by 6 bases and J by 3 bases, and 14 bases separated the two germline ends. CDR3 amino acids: CASSLRAGANEKLFF. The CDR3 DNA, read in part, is TGTGCCAGCAGTCTCAGGGCTGGGGCTAATGAAAAA. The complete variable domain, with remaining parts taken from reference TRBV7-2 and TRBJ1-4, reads GAGVSQSPSNKVTEKGKDVELRCDPISGHTALYWYRQSLGQGLEFLIYFQGNSAPDKSGLPSDRFSAERTGGSVSTLTIQRTQQEDSAVYLCASSLRAGANEKLFFGSGTQLSVL.

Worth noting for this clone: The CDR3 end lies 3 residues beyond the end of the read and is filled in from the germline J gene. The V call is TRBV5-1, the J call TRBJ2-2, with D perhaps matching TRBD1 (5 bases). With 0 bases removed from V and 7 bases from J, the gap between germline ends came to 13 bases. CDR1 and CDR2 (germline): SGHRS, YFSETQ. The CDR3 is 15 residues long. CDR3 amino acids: CASSLAGYGHGELFF. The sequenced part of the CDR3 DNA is TGCGCCAGCAGCTTGGCAGGGTACGGTCACGGGGAG.

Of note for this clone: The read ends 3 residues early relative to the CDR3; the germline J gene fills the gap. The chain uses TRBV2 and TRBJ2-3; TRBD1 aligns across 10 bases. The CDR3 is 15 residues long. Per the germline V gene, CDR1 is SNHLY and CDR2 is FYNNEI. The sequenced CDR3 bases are TGTGCCAGCAGGGTTAGACAGGGGGCCCGGGAGACG. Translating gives CASRVRQGARET. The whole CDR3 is CASRVRQGARETQYF.

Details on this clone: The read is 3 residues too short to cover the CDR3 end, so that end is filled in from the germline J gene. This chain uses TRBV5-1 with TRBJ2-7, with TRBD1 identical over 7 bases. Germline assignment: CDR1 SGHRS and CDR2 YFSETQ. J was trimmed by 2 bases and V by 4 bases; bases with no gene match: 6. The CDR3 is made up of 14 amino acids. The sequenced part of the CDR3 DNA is TGCGCCAGCAGCCCGGGACAGACTACCTACGAG. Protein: CASSPGQTTYE. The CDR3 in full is CASSPGQTTYEQYF.

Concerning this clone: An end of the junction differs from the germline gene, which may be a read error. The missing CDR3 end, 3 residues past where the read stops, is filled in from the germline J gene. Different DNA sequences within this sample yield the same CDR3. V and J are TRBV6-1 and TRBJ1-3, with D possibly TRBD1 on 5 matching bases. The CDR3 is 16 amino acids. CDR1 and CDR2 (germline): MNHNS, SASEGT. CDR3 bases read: TGTGCCAGCAGTGAGGGTGGGGGGAGAACTGGAAACACT. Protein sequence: CASSEGGGRTGNT. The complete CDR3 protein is CASSEGGGRTGNTIYF.

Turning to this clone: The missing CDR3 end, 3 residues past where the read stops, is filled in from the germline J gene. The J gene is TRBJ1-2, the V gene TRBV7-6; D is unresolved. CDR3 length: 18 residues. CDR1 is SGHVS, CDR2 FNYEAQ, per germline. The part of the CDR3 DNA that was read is TGTGCCAGCAGCTTAGCATCGGCTAGCGGGAGGGCCTACAATGAC. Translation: CASSLASASGRAYND. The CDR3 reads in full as CASSLASASGRAYNDYTF.

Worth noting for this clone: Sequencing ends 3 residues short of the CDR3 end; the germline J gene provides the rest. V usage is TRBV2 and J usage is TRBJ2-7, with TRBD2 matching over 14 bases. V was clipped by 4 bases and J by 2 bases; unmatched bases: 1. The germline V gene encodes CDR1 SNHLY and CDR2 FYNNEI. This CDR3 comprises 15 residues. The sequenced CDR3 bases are TGTGCCAGCAGTGCGACTAGCGGGAGGGCCTACGAG. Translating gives CASSATSGRAYE. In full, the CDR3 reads CASSATSGRAYEQYF.

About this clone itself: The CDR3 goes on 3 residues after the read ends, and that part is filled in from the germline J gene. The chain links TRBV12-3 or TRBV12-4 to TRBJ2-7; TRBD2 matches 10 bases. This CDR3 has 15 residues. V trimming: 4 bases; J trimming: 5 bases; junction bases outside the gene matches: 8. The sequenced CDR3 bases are TGTGCCAGCAGTTCCCCGAGCGGGGGGGAGCACGAG. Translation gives CASSSPSGGEHE. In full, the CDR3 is CASSSPSGGEHEQYF.

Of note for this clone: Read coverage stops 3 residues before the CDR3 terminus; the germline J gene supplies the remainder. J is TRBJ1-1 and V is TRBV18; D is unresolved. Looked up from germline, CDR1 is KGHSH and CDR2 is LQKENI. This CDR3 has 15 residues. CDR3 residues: CASSPLRGYQETAFF. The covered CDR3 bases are TGTGCCAGCTCACCACTTCGCGGATACCAAGAGACA.

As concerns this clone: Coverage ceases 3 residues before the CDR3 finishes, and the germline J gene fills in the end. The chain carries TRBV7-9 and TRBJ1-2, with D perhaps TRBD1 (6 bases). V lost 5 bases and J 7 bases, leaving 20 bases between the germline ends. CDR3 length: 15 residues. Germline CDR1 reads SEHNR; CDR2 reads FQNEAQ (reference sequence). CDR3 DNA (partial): TGTGCCAGCAGCCCGGGGGTGGGGGCTAGCGGTGGC. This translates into CASSPGVGASGG. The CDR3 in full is CASSPGVGASGGYTF.

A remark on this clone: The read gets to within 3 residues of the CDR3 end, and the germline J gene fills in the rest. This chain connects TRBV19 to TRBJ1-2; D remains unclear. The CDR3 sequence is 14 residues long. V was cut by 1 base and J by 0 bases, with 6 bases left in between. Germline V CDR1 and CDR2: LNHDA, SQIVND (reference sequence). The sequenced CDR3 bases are TGTGCCAGTAGTATAGGTCCAGCTAACTATGGC. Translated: CASSIGPANYG. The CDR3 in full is CASSIGPANYGYTF.

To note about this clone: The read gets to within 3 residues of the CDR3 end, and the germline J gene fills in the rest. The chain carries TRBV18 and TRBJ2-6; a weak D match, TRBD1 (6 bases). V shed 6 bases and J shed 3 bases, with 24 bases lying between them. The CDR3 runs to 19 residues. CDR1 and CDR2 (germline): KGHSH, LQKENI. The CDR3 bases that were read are TGTGCCAGCTCCCCTAGGGTAGGGGGTACCTCTCTTGGGGCCAACGTC. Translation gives CASSPRVGGTSLGANV. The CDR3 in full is CASSPRVGGTSLGANVLTF.

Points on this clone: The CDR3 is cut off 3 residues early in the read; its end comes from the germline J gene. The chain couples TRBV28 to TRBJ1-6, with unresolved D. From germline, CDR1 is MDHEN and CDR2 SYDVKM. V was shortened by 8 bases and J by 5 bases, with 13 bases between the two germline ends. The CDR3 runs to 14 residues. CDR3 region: CASATGVDNSPLHF. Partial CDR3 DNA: TGTGCCAGCGCCACCGGGGTGGATAATTCACCC.

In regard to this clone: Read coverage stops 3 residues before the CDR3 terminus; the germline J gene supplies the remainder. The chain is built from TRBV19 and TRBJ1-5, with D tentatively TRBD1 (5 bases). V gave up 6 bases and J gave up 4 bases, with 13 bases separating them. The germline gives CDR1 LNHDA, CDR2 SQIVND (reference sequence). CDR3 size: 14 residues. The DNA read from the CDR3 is TGTGCCAGTAGGTCTGGGGCAGGGAATCAGCCC. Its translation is CASRSGAGNQP. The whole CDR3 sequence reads CASRSGAGNQPQHF.

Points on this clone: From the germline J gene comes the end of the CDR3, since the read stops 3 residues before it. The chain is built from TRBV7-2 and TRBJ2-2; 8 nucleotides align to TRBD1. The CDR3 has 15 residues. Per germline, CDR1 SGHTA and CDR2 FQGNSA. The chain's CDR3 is CASSRQGTGANVLFF. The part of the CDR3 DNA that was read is TGTGCCAGCAGCCGACAGGGGACTGGGGCCAACGTG.

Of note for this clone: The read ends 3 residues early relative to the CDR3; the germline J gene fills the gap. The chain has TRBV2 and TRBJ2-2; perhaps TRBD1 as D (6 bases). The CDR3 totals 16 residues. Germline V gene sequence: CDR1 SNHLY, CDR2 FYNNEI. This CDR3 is CASSVPQGWANEKLFF. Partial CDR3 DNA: TGTGCCAGCAGTGTCCCTCAGGGGTGGGCCAATGAAAAG.

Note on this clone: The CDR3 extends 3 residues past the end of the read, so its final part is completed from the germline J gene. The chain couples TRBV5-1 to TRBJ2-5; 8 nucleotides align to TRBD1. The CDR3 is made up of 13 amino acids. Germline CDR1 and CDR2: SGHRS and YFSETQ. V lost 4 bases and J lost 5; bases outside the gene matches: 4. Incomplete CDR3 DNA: TGCGCCAGCAGCATACAGGGGGAGGAGACC. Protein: CASSIQGEET. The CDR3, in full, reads CASSIQGEETQYF.

Incomplete CDR3 DNA: TGTGCCAGCAGCCAAGCTAGTCTCACTGGGGCCAACGTC. It is translated as CASSQASLTGANV. The complete CDR3 reads CASSQASLTGANVLTF. The rearrangement uses TRBV4-2 and TRBJ2-6; D unclear. The sequence runs out 3 residues before the end of the CDR3; the remainder is reconstructed from the germline J gene. This CDR3 comprises 16 residues. Per germline, CDR1 LGHNA and CDR2 YNFKEQ. Between the trimmed V and J ends, which lost 1 base and 2 bases, there was a span of 9 bases.